Shown below are 18 T cell receptor beta chains from a single sample sequenced in a study of beta chain features in type 1 diabetes. Expressed TCRB transcripts were sequenced because the entire RNA isolate underwent reverse transcription. The protocol was immunoSEQ multiplex PCR, while the TCRdb copy is restricted to in-frame clones and leaves out a portion. In the table there are 310,000 or so clones, approximately 8% of which are singletons. Sequenced input: central memory CD4+ T cells from blood. These receptors came from a woman aged 18-29 years in good health.

The rearrangement uses TRBV7-9 and TRBJ2-2, with D possibly TRBD2 on 6 matching bases. The CDR3 loop spans 17 amino acids. The germline CDR1 and CDR2 sequences are SEHNR and FQNEAQ (reference sequence). Trimming shortened V by 3 bases and J by 0 bases, and 14 bases separated the two germline ends. DNA of the CDR3: TGTGCCAGCAGCTTTTCCGCGGGGACCGCGAACACCGGGGAGCTGTTTTTT. This gives the protein CASSFSAGTANTGELFF. Full variable domain (remainder filled in from reference TRBV7-9 and TRBJ2-2): DTGVSQNPRHKITKRGQNVTFRCDPISEHNRLYWYRQTLGQGPEFLTYFQNEAQLEKSRLLSDRFSAERPKGSFSTLEIQRTEQGDSAMYLCASSFSAGTANTGELFFGEGSRLTVL.

This rearrangement joins TRBV7-2 to TRBJ2-2, with D perhaps matching TRBD2 (5 bases). Germline CDR1 and CDR2: SGHTA and FQGNSA. Trimming pared 0 bases from V and 6 bases from J, leaving 8 bases between. The CDR3 sequence is 14 residues long. The CDR3 sequence: CASSLAPSSGELFF. Written as DNA, the CDR3 is TGTGCCAGCAGCTTAGCGCCTAGCTCCGGGGAGCTGTTTTTT. Supplemented by reference TRBV7-2 and TRBJ2-2, the full variable domain reads GAGVSQSPSNKVTEKGKDVELRCDPISGHTALYWYRQSLGQGLEFLIYFQGNSAPDKSGLPSDRFSAERTGGSVSTLTIQRTQQEDSAVYLCASSLAPSSGELFFGEGSRLTVL.

This clone was picked up many times. This chain uses TRBV7-2 with TRBJ2-2; D possibly corresponds to TRBD2 (5 bases). The CDR3 sequence is 16 residues long. Between the trimmed V and J ends, which lost 2 bases and 4 bases, there was a span of 14 bases. Germline V gene sequence: CDR1 SGHTA, CDR2 FQGNSA. CDR3 bases: TGTGCCAGCAGCTTATATCTATCTAGCAGCACCGGGGAGCTGTTTTTT. Its protein product is CASSLYLSSSTGELFF.

This clone was observed a few times. This rearrangement joins TRBV4-2 to TRBJ2-7, with 8 bases fitting TRBD2. Trimming at V came to 5 bases and at J to 0 bases, leaving 12 bases not matched to a gene. The CDR3 runs to 17 residues. Germline assignment: CDR1 LGHNA and CDR2 YNFKEQ. CDR3 amino acids: CASSVSSSRGVSYEQYF. The CDR3 DNA follows: TGTGCCAGCAGCGTATCGTCCTCGCGGGGGGTCTCCTACGAGCAGTACTTC.

The gene calls are TRBV7-8 and TRBJ2-7; D possibly matches TRBD1 or TRBD2 (6 bases each). There are 15 residues in the CDR3. Germline CDR1 reads SGHVS; CDR2 reads FQNEAQ. V was trimmed by 1 base and J by 12 bases, leaving 22 bases between them. The DNA of the CDR3 is TGTGCCAGCAGCTTAGGAACGGGGGACAACTATCCCCCGTACTTC. Protein: CASSLGTGDNYPPYF.

The rearrangement links TRBV7-2 to TRBJ1-4; TRBD1 might be the D (6 bases). The CDR3 runs to 15 residues. Trimming cost V 5 bases and J 3 bases, with 13 bases left between them. Germline loops: CDR1 SGHTA, CDR2 FQGNSA. CDR3 region: CASSATQGSNEKLFF. The CDR3 DNA sequence: TGTGCCAGCAGCGCCACACAGGGATCTAATGAAAAACTGTTTTTT.

Only a few counts were recorded for this clone. The chain employs TRBV5-5 and TRBJ2-7; no definite D call. The germline V gene has CDR1 SGHKS and CDR2 YYEKEE (reference sequence). The CDR3 spans 14 residues. The germline V and J ends were trimmed by 4 bases and 0 bases, with 11 bases remaining between them. The CDR3 DNA is TGTGCCAGCAGCCTCCAGCCGAGCTCCTACGAGCAGTACTTC. Protein sequence: CASSLQPSSYEQYF.

The chain uses TRBV5-4 and TRBJ1-4, with D possibly being TRBD1 (6 bases). The ends were cut back, 4 bases at V and 6 bases at J, with 19 bases in the middle. CDR3 length: 16 amino acids. Germline V gene data show CDR1 as SGHNT and CDR2 as YYREEE (reference sequence). CDR3 nucleotide sequence: TGTGCCAGCAGCCAAGCGCTTGGGGGGCGGGATGAAAAACTGTTTTTT. The encoded protein is CASSQALGGRDEKLFF. Using reference TRBV5-4 and TRBJ1-4 for the parts outside the CDR3, the full variable domain is ETGVTQSPTHLIKTRGQQVTLRCSSQSGHNTVSWYQQALGQGPQFIFQYYREEENGRGNFPPRFSGLQFPNYSSELNVNALELDDSALYLCASSQALGGRDEKLFFGSGTQLSVL.

This clone was detected only a few times. V is TRBV28 and J is TRBJ2-7, with unresolved D. The CDR3 totals 13 residues. Trimming shortened V by 6 bases and J by 3 bases, and 12 bases separated the two germline ends. Germline V gives CDR1 MDHEN, CDR2 SYDVKM. CDR3 sequence: CASRSPTSYEQYF. CDR3 nucleotide sequence: TGTGCCAGCAGGTCCCCAACCAGCTACGAGCAGTACTTC.

The sample holds many counts of this clone. The chain has TRBV7-2 and TRBJ1-4; possibly TRBD1 for D (5 bases). The CDR3 consists of 15 residues. The germline gives CDR1 SGHTA, CDR2 FQGNSA. V lost 6 bases, J lost 3 bases, and 14 bases lay in between. The CDR3 reads CASRSSGTANEKLFF. CDR3 coding DNA: TGTGCCAGCAGAAGCTCCGGGACGGCTAATGAAAAACTGTTTTTT.

Ten or more counts support this clone. The chain has TRBV13 and TRBJ1-4; 9 bases fit TRBD1. After removal of 5 bases from V and 8 bases from J, the junction contained 6 bases not matched to a gene. Germline V gives CDR1 PRHDT, CDR2 FYEKMQ (reference sequence). The CDR3 totals 14 residues. The CDR3 loop reads CASSQRDREEKLFF. CDR3 nucleotides: TGTGCCAGCAGCCAAAGGGACAGGGAGGAAAAACTGTTTTTT.

With regard to this clone: This CDR3 is also generated by other DNA sequences in the sample. This chain links TRBV5-1 with TRBJ2-2; D is ambiguous. The CDR3 length is 14 residues. Germline assignment: CDR1 SGHRS and CDR2 YFSETQ. The V and J ends lost 0 bases and 1 base respectively, with 4 bases between them. CDR3 sequence: CASSLVGNTGELFF. The CDR3, as DNA: TGCGCCAGCAGCTTGGTGGGGAACACCGGGGAGCTGTTTTTT.

This clone was counted only a few times. V gene TRBV27 combines with J gene TRBJ1-5; weak D call: TRBD1 (6 bases). From germline, CDR1 is MNHEY and CDR2 SMNVEV (reference sequence). The CDR3 consists of 17 residues. V lost 5 bases, J lost 4 bases, and 21 bases lay in between. CDR3 residues: CASSRTPMTGLNQPQHF. The CDR3 DNA follows: TGTGCCAGCAGTCGCACGCCCATGACAGGCTTAAATCAGCCCCAGCATTTT.

The V and J genes are TRBV7-9 and TRBJ1-2; D remains unclear. CDR1 is SEHNR, CDR2 FQNEAQ, per germline (reference sequence). Trimming took off 5 bases at V and 0 bases at J, with 10 bases between the two ends. This CDR3 comprises 14 residues. The CDR3 sequence: CASSPEVANYGYTF. The CDR3 DNA follows: TGTGCCAGCAGCCCAGAGGTCGCTAACTATGGCTACACCTTC.

The chain links TRBV18 to TRBJ2-1; no clear D. The germline gives CDR1 KGHSH, CDR2 LQKENI. The CDR3 consists of 14 residues. V lost 2 bases, J lost 12 bases, and 17 bases lay in between. DNA for the CDR3: TGTGCCAGCTCACCAGTTCTTCGGCGTGCCCCGCAGTTCTTC. It yields the protein CASSPVLRRAPQFF.

A word on this clone: Other DNA sequences in the same sample also yield this CDR3. The V call is TRBV5-1, the J call TRBJ2-1; 9 nucleotides agree with TRBD2. Germline CDR1 SGHRS, CDR2 YFSETQ. V shed 3 bases, J shed 5 bases, and the junction held 6 bases outside the gene matches. The CDR3 loop spans 15 amino acids. CDR3 sequence: CASSSLAGGDNEQFF. Here the CDR3 DNA reads TGCGCCAGCAGCTCCCTGGCGGGAGGGGACAATGAGCAGTTCTTC.

V is TRBV7-2 and J is TRBJ2-3, with D perhaps matching TRBD2 (6 bases). This CDR3 has 13 amino acids. The ends were cut back, 6 bases at V and 0 bases at J, with 7 bases in the middle. Germline V lookup: CDR1 SGHTA, CDR2 FQGNSA. CDR3 DNA sequence: TGTGCCAGCAGTCGGGAGAGCACAGATACGCAGTATTTT. Amino acids: CASSRESTDTQYF.

This clone occurred a few times. The V gene is TRBV7-8, the J gene TRBJ2-7; either TRBD1 or TRBD2 may supply D (9 bases each). V lost 6 bases and J lost 3, with 27 bases in between. Germline CDR1 reads SGHVS; CDR2 reads FQNEAQ. This CDR3 has 18 amino acids. The CDR3 reads CASSQDRGNSGSVYEQYF. DNA for the CDR3: TGTGCCAGCAGTCAGGACAGGGGAAATAGCGGGAGTGTCTACGAGCAGTACTTC.